These T cell receptor beta chains were read from a single sample in a study of CD8 T cells in ankylosing spondylitis. One entry per CDR3 protein, called by TCRdb with MiXCR from the 5' RACE reads. This table has about 400,000 distinct CDR3 sequences, approximately 20% appearing once. The sample taken for sequencing was blood, either unsorted or a sorted T cell fraction (not recorded which). Receptors originate from a male donor with ankylosing spondylitis or in good health (not recorded which). Each CDR3 is given with its conserved first and last residue. The order of the fields is clone size, V gene, J gene, D gene, CDR3 DNA, CDR3 protein. D genes are given only for firm matches. Only some rows state a clone size, as once, few, many or a class for expanded clones.

clone_size: few
v_call: TRBV20-1
j_call: TRBJ2-3
d_call: TRBD2
cdr3_nt: TGCAGTGCCTTACTAGCGAACACAGATACGCAGTATTTT
cdr3_aa: CSALLANTDTQYF

clone_size: -
v_call: TRBV20-1
j_call: TRBJ2-2
d_call: TRBD2
cdr3_nt: TGCAGTGCTACGCGGGGGGGCCCCGGCGGGGAGCTGTTTTTT
cdr3_aa: CSATRGGPGGELFF

clone_size: -
v_call: TRBV6-5
j_call: TRBJ2-5
d_call: TRBD2
cdr3_nt: TGTGCCAGCAGATTGACTAGCGGGATCCAAGAGACCCAGTACTTC
cdr3_aa: CASRLTSGIQETQYF

clone_size: few
v_call: TRBV21-1
j_call: TRBJ2-5
d_call: -
cdr3_nt: TGTGCCAGCAGCCAGAATTACAGAGCCTCCCACCAAGAGACCCAGTACTTC
cdr3_aa: CASSQNYRASHQETQYF

clone_size: -
v_call: TRBV4-1
j_call: TRBJ2-2
d_call: -
cdr3_nt: TGCGCCAGCAGCCAAGATTCCGGGGCCCGGAACACCGGGGAGCTGTTTTTT
cdr3_aa: CASSQDSGARNTGELFF

clone_size: -
v_call: TRBV12-3/TRBV12-4
j_call: TRBJ2-3
d_call: TRBD2
cdr3_nt: TGTGCCAGCAGTTCTAGCGGGGGGGTACTCACAGATACGCAGTATTTT
cdr3_aa: CASSSSGGVLTDTQYF

clone_size: -
v_call: TRBV29-1
j_call: TRBJ2-7
d_call: -
cdr3_nt: TGCAGCGTCCCGGTAGGCCCATCCTACGAGCAGTACTTC
cdr3_aa: CSVPVGPSYEQYF

clone_size: -
v_call: TRBV5-5
j_call: TRBJ2-5
d_call: -
cdr3_nt: TGTGCCAGGAGCCCTGGGCTCGTACAGGGAAAAAACTTC
cdr3_aa: CARSPGLVQGKNF

clone_size: few
v_call: TRBV28
j_call: TRBJ2-7
d_call: -
cdr3_nt: TGTGCCAGCAGTTTCTTAGGCAACGAGCAGTACTTC
cdr3_aa: CASSFLGNEQYF

clone_size: few
v_call: TRBV5-1
j_call: TRBJ1-1
d_call: TRBD1
cdr3_nt: TGCGCCAGCAGCTGGAGACAGGGGGCGTACACTGAAGCTTTCTTT
cdr3_aa: CASSWRQGAYTEAFF

clone_size: -
v_call: TRBV29-1
j_call: TRBJ2-1
d_call: -
cdr3_nt: TGCAGCGTTGAAGTCCGGGAGAATGAGCAGTTCTTC
cdr3_aa: CSVEVRENEQFF

clone_size: -
v_call: TRBV2
j_call: TRBJ2-3
d_call: -
cdr3_nt: TGTGCCAGCGGCAGGGATAGCACAGATACGCAGTATTTT
cdr3_aa: CASGRDSTDTQYF

clone_size: few
v_call: TRBV4-1
j_call: TRBJ2-7
d_call: TRBD2
cdr3_nt: TGCGCCAGCAGCCAAGAGGGAAGCGGGGGGATCTACGAGCAGTACTTC
cdr3_aa: CASSQEGSGGIYEQYF

clone_size: -
v_call: TRBV3-1
j_call: TRBJ2-7
d_call: -
cdr3_nt: TGTGCCAGCAGCCACCTATCACTCAGCTCCTACGAGCAGTACTTC
cdr3_aa: CASSHLSLSSYEQYF

clone_size: -
v_call: TRBV6-1
j_call: TRBJ2-7
d_call: TRBD1
cdr3_nt: TGTGCCAGCAGTGAAGCGAGGGGGCCCCACGAGCAGTACTTC
cdr3_aa: CASSEARGPHEQYF

clone_size: -
v_call: TRBV18
j_call: TRBJ2-7
d_call: -
cdr3_nt: TGTGCCAGCTCCGATGGGCAAGCGGGCTACGAGCAGTACTTC
cdr3_aa: CASSDGQAGYEQYF

clone_size: few
v_call: TRBV6-5
j_call: TRBJ2-1
d_call: -
cdr3_nt: TGTGCCAGCCGGTACAGGGGGGGCCGGGAGCAGTTCTTC
cdr3_aa: CASRYRGGREQFF

clone_size: -
v_call: TRBV10-3
j_call: TRBJ2-7
d_call: TRBD1
cdr3_nt: TGTGCCATCAGTGAGGGACAGGGTCGAATCTACGAGCAGTACTTC
cdr3_aa: CAISEGQGRIYEQYF

clone_size: few
v_call: TRBV12-3/TRBV12-4
j_call: TRBJ2-7
d_call: TRBD1
cdr3_nt: TGTGCCAGCAGCTCGGACAGGGGACAGTACGAGCAGTACTTC
cdr3_aa: CASSSDRGQYEQYF

clone_size: few
v_call: TRBV29-1
j_call: TRBJ2-7
d_call: TRBD1
cdr3_nt: TGCAGCGTTGTGACAGGGGATACCTACGAGCAGTACTTC
cdr3_aa: CSVVTGDTYEQYF

clone_size: -
v_call: TRBV5-1
j_call: TRBJ2-1
d_call: TRBD2
cdr3_nt: TGCGCCAGCAGCTTGGTTGGTAGCGGGGCCTACAATGAGCAGTTCTTC
cdr3_aa: CASSLVGSGAYNEQFF

clone_size: few
v_call: TRBV7-9
j_call: TRBJ1-2
d_call: -
cdr3_nt: TGTGCCAGCAGCTCGACGTTAAACCCCACAAAGAACCTCTACACCTTC
cdr3_aa: CASSSTLNPTKNLYTF

clone_size: few
v_call: TRBV20-1
j_call: TRBJ2-1
d_call: -
cdr3_nt: TGCAGTGCAGAGGGATACCCTTCGTCCTACAATGAGCAGTTCTTC
cdr3_aa: CSAEGYPSSYNEQFF

clone_size: few
v_call: TRBV6-1
j_call: TRBJ2-3
d_call: -
cdr3_nt: TGTGCCAGCAGTGCTTGGAGGGCAGGGATGGTGGAAGGTACGCAGTATTTT
cdr3_aa: CASSAWRAGMVEGTQYF

clone_size: few
v_call: TRBV7-9
j_call: TRBJ2-2
d_call: TRBD1
cdr3_nt: TGTGCCAGCAGCCCGCTGGGACAGCCACTCACCGGGGAGCTGTTTTTT
cdr3_aa: CASSPLGQPLTGELFF

clone_size: -
v_call: TRBV10-3
j_call: TRBJ2-7
d_call: TRBD2
cdr3_nt: TGTGCCATCAGGCCAGCGGGGGCAAGCTCTAGCGAGCAGTACTTC
cdr3_aa: CAIRPAGASSSEQYF

clone_size: few
v_call: TRBV5-5
j_call: TRBJ1-1
d_call: TRBD1
cdr3_nt: TGTGCCAGCAGCTTCTCACAGGGGAAGAACACTGAAGCTTTCTTT
cdr3_aa: CASSFSQGKNTEAFF

clone_size: few
v_call: TRBV12-3/TRBV12-4
j_call: TRBJ2-7
d_call: -
cdr3_nt: TGTGCCAGCAGTTTACATGCCAACGAGCAGTACTTC
cdr3_aa: CASSLHANEQYF

clone_size: few
v_call: TRBV7-9
j_call: TRBJ1-1
d_call: -
cdr3_nt: TGTGCCAGCAGCTTAGAATACACTGAAGCTTTCTTT
cdr3_aa: CASSLEYTEAFF

clone_size: few
v_call: TRBV12-3/TRBV12-4
j_call: TRBJ2-3
d_call: -
cdr3_nt: TGTGCCAGCAGTCCCCAGGGGAGCACAGATACGCAGTATTTT
cdr3_aa: CASSPQGSTDTQYF

clone_size: -
v_call: TRBV29-1
j_call: TRBJ2-1
d_call: -
cdr3_nt: TGCAGCGTTGAAGAGTTGGCAGGGGCTGGGAATGAGCAGTTCTTC
cdr3_aa: CSVEELAGAGNEQFF

clone_size: -
v_call: TRBV29-1
j_call: TRBJ2-2
d_call: -
cdr3_nt: TGCAGCGTTGAACCCCCAGCAGGGGCGAACACCGGGGAGCTGTTTTTT
cdr3_aa: CSVEPPAGANTGELFF

clone_size: -
v_call: TRBV29-1
j_call: TRBJ2-5
d_call: -
cdr3_nt: TGCAGCTCTGTCATAGTCCAAGAGACCCAGTACTTC
cdr3_aa: CSSVIVQETQYF

clone_size: few
v_call: TRBV12-3/TRBV12-4
j_call: TRBJ2-1
d_call: TRBD2
cdr3_nt: TGTGCCAGCAGTTTTAAAGGCGGGGGTTACAATGAGCAGTTCTTC
cdr3_aa: CASSFKGGGYNEQFF

clone_size: -
v_call: TRBV11-2
j_call: TRBJ2-7
d_call: -
cdr3_nt: TGTGCCAGCAGCTTAGAGGCAGGGAACTACGAGCAGTACTTC
cdr3_aa: CASSLEAGNYEQYF